The clone carrying this TCR beta chain has more than one count but fewer than ten. The antigen remains unidentified. From germline, CDR1 is SGHRS and CDR2 YFSETQ. The CDR3 contains 15 residues. The ends were cut back, 0 bases at V and 5 bases at J, with 12 bases in the middle. The data belong to a study of response to subunit inactivated influenza vaccine. Overall study results and limits: Few new T cells, the authors suggested, are recruited by each seasonal influenza vaccination.

TCRdb reprocessed the RT-PCR reads with MiXCR, giving one entry per CDR3 protein. The sample contains fewer than 700,000 distinct CDR3 sequences, under 15% of which appear only once. The sequencing here drew on PBMCs from blood, taken roughly 47 days after vaccination. The sequence came from a man aged 45 to 65 who received an inactivated influenza vaccine. V is TRBV5-1 and J is TRBJ2-1; a weak D match, TRBD2 (6 bases). CDR3 sequence: CASSLAGSGNNEQFF. DNA for the CDR3: TGCGCCAGCAGCTTGGCCGGTAGCGGAAACAATGAGCAGTTCTTC.